The 21 T cell receptor beta chains below all came from one sample that was sequenced in a study of T cell responses to AZD1222 COVID-19 vaccine. Clones were read by immunoSEQ multiplex PCR, and TCRdb kept only the in-frame ones, dropping some. In the table there are around 150,000 clones, 91% of which are singletons. Sequenced material: peripheral blood, taken 28 days after the second dose of the MenACWY control vaccine. These receptors all stem from an adult who received the MenACWY meningococcal vaccine as a control.

As concerns this clone: At one end, the junction sequence differs from germline, possibly due to a read error. This rearrangement joins TRBV10-2 to TRBJ2-1, with D maybe TRBD2 (5 bases). This CDR3 has 14 residues. CDR1 WSHSY and CDR2 SAAADI come from the germline V gene. The CDR3 DNA reads TGCGCCAGCATTGAGAGGGCCACCTACAATGAGCAGTTCTTC. Translating gives CASIERATYNEQFF.

V gene TRBV6-2 or TRBV6-3 combines with J gene TRBJ1-1; D is undetermined. CDR1 is MNHEY and CDR2 is SVGEGT in the germline V gene. The V gene lost 4 bases and the J gene lost 8 bases, with 11 bases spanning the gap. The CDR3 is made up of 12 amino acids. CDR3 sequence (DNA): TGTGCCAGCAGTTCCGAGCAGTCGGAAGCTTTCTTT. Residues: CASSSEQSEAFF.

The genes are TRBV7-2 and TRBJ2-3; 9 nucleotides align to TRBD1. The CDR3 has 15 amino acids. In germline, CDR1 is SGHTA, CDR2 FQGNSA. Trimming cost V 1 base and J 4 bases; bases outside gene matches: 3. This CDR3 reads CASSLDGQGPDTQYF. The CDR3 DNA reads as TGTGCCAGCAGCTTAGACGGACAGGGGCCAGATACGCAGTATTTT.

The CDR3 protein is CASSIRLVSSYNEQFF. CDR3 sequence (DNA): TGTGCCAGCAGCATAAGACTCGTCAGCTCCTACAATGAGCAGTTCTTC. The chain is built from TRBV7-9 and TRBJ2-1; D ambiguous. Trimming removed 5 bases from V and 0 bases from J, with 14 bases in between. The CDR3 loop spans 16 amino acids. Germline V gives CDR1 SEHNR, CDR2 FQNEAQ (reference sequence). Using reference TRBV7-9 and TRBJ2-1 for the parts outside the CDR3, the full variable domain is DTGVSQNPRHKITKRGQNVTFRCDPISEHNRLYWYRQTLGQGPEFLTYFQNEAQLEKSRLLSDRFSAERPKGSFSTLEIQRTEQGDSAMYLCASSIRLVSSYNEQFFGPGTRLTVL.

V gene TRBV5-1 combines with J gene TRBJ1-1, with D uncertain. CDR3 length equals 14 residues. Germline V gene data show CDR1 as SGHRS and CDR2 as YFSETQ. V gave up 0 bases and J gave up 1 base, with 7 bases separating them. CDR3 nucleotides: TGCGCCAGCAGCTTGGTTCAGGCGAACACTGAAGCTTTCTTT. Translation: CASSLVQANTEAFF.

The chain carries TRBV16 and TRBJ1-5; D uncertain. Germline-derived CDR1 and CDR2 are KGHSY and FQNENV. Trimming removed 0 bases from V and 1 base from J, with 13 bases in between. There are 17 residues in the CDR3. The CDR3 sequence: CASSQSFGLGSNQPQHF. The CDR3 nucleotides read TGTGCCAGCAGCCAATCCTTTGGACTCGGGAGCAATCAGCCCCAGCATTTT.

The chain uses TRBV29-1 and TRBJ2-7, with 7 bases aligning to TRBD1. CDR1 and CDR2 from the germline V gene are SQVTM and ANQGSEA. The CDR3 runs 12 residues. The J segment lost 3 bases and the V segment lost 7 bases, leaving 6 bases of the junction unmatched. CDR3 bases: TGCAGCGCCAGACAGGGAGACTACGAGCAGTACTTC. This sequence encodes CSARQGDYEQYF.

The V and J genes are TRBV11-2 and TRBJ2-2; weak D call: TRBD1 (5 bases). With 8 bases removed from V and 7 bases from J, the gap between germline ends came to 14 bases. Germline CDR1 and CDR2: SGHAT and FQNNGV. The CDR3 has 13 amino acids. The DNA of the CDR3 is TGTGCCAGCGGTTTCAGGGCCGGCGGGGAGCTGTTTTTT. As protein: CASGFRAGGELFF.

The chain is built from TRBV5-4 and TRBJ2-5; 9 bases fit TRBD2. Unmatched junction bases numbered 7, after V lost 3 bases and J lost 4 bases. The CDR3 loop spans 15 amino acids. CDR1 and CDR2 (germline): SGHNT, YYREEE (reference sequence). The CDR3 loop reads CASSWGLAGVETQYF. The CDR3 coding sequence is TGTGCCAGCAGCTGGGGGTTAGCGGGAGTAGAGACCCAGTACTTC.

This clone occurred once. This chain connects TRBV11-3 to TRBJ2-1; 7 bases align to TRBD1. The CDR3 runs to 15 residues. V lost 4 bases and J lost 5; bases outside the gene matches: 8. CDR1 and CDR2 from the germline V gene are SGHNT and YENEEA. The CDR3 loop is CASSSNTGVHNEQFF. The CDR3 nucleotides are TGTGCCAGCAGCTCAAACACAGGGGTCCACAATGAGCAGTTCTTC.

The chain couples TRBV6-1 to TRBJ2-1, with 11 bases aligning to TRBD2. With 2 bases clipped from V and 6 bases from J, the junction kept 3 bases outside the gene matches. This CDR3 has 15 residues. Germline CDR1 and CDR2: MNHNS and SASEGT. Written as DNA, the CDR3 is TGTGCCAGCAGTGAACATAGCGGGAGGGCCAATGAGCAGTTCTTC. As protein: CASSEHSGRANEQFF.

This clone showed up just once. The CDR3 nucleotides are TGTGCCAGCAGCTTGCGTCAACAGGGGAACACCGGGGAGCTGTTTTTT. Encoded protein: CASSLRQQGNTGELFF. The chain uses TRBV5-4 and TRBJ2-2; D might be TRBD1 (6 bases). Germline values: CDR1 SGHNT, CDR2 YYREEE (reference sequence). V lost 1 base to trimming and J lost 1 base, with 11 bases between them. There are 16 residues in the CDR3.

The V and J genes are TRBV19 and TRBJ2-3; 9 nucleotides align to TRBD2. The CDR3 is made up of 19 amino acids. Germline trimming cut 9 bases from V and 2 bases from J; bases unmatched to any gene: 21. Germline CDR1 and CDR2: LNHDA and SQIVND (reference sequence). The CDR3 loop is CASANRGLAGVPPTDTQYF. CDR3 DNA: TGTGCCAGCGCGAACAGGGGTTTAGCGGGGGTCCCACCCACAGATACGCAGTATTTT.

V gene TRBV27 combines with J gene TRBJ1-1; D gene uncertain. Germline CDR1 is MNHEY and CDR2 is SMNVEV (reference sequence). CDR3 length equals 12 residues. V lost 0 bases, J lost 7 bases, and 6 bases lay in between. The CDR3 is CASSLSGREAFF. In nucleotides, the CDR3 is TGTGCCAGCAGTTTATCAGGGCGTGAAGCTTTCTTT.

V and J are TRBV24-1 and TRBJ1-4, with TRBD1 as a possible D gene (5 bases). The length of the CDR3 is 15 residues. Germline CDR1 reads KGHDR; CDR2 reads SFDVKD. The V gene lost 3 bases and the J gene lost 3 bases, with 10 bases spanning the gap. This CDR3 reads CATSDPGASNEKLFF. CDR3 bases: TGTGCCACCAGTGATCCCGGGGCTTCTAATGAAAAACTGTTTTTT.

V gene TRBV29-1 combines with J gene TRBJ2-7; D not resolved. Trimming removed 1 base from V and 3 bases from J, with 10 bases in between. This CDR3 region has 13 residues. CDR1 and CDR2 from the germline V gene are SQVTM and ANQGSEA. CDR3 residues: CSVEGVGSYEQYF. In nucleotides, the CDR3 is TGCAGCGTTGAAGGGGTAGGAAGCTACGAGCAGTACTTC.

This rearrangement joins TRBV10-2 to TRBJ2-7; 9 nucleotides line up with TRBD1. The CDR3 consists of 13 residues. J was trimmed by 4 bases and V by 6 bases; bases with no gene match: 4. Germline V lookup: CDR1 WSHSY, CDR2 SAAADI. The CDR3 reads CASSRDRVYEQYF. CDR3 nucleotides: TGCGCCAGCAGCAGGGACAGGGTATACGAGCAGTACTTC.

The gene calls are TRBV28 and TRBJ1-2; D is perhaps TRBD1 (5 bases). Germline V gene sequence: CDR1 MDHEN, CDR2 SYDVKM. V was shortened by 2 bases and J by 4 bases, with 14 bases between the two germline ends. This CDR3 is 15 amino acids long. The CDR3 region has the DNA TGTGCCAGCAGTTTAGTCAGGGTTGAAATCTATGGCTACACCTTC. It encodes CASSLVRVEIYGYTF.

V gene TRBV2 combines with J gene TRBJ1-5, with D uncertain. Germline assignment: CDR1 SNHLY and CDR2 FYNNEI. The CDR3 is made up of 14 amino acids. Trimming stripped 4 bases from V and 1 base from J, with 8 bases between. CDR3 sequence (DNA): TGTGCCAGCAGTGTAAGGCGGAGCAATCAGCCCCAGCATTTT. Residues: CASSVRRSNQPQHF. The variable domain in full, completed from reference TRBV2 and TRBJ1-5, reads EPEVTQTPSHQVTQMGQEVILRCVPISNHLYFYWYRQILGQKVEFLVSFYNNEISEKSEIFDDQFSVERPDGSNFTLKIRSTKLEDSAMYFCASSVRRSNQPQHFGDGTRLSIL.

This chain uses TRBV29-1 with TRBJ2-7; no firm D call. The CDR3 extends over 13 amino acids. Trimming left V 4 bases short and J 3 bases short, with 13 bases between. Per germline, CDR1 SQVTM and CDR2 ANQGSEA. CDR3 in amino acids: CSVAPDLIYEQYF. The CDR3 nucleotides are TGCAGCGTTGCCCCCGACCTCATCTACGAGCAGTACTTC.

The chain joins TRBV7-2 to TRBJ2-7; D is perhaps TRBD2 (7 bases). The CDR3 has 16 residues. CDR1 is SGHTA, CDR2 FQGNSA, per germline. Trimming left V 1 base short and J 1 base short, with 14 bases between. The CDR3 loop reads CASSLDAAGTSYEQYF. The CDR3 DNA is TGTGCCAGCAGCTTAGACGCAGCGGGGACATCCTACGAGCAGTACTTC.